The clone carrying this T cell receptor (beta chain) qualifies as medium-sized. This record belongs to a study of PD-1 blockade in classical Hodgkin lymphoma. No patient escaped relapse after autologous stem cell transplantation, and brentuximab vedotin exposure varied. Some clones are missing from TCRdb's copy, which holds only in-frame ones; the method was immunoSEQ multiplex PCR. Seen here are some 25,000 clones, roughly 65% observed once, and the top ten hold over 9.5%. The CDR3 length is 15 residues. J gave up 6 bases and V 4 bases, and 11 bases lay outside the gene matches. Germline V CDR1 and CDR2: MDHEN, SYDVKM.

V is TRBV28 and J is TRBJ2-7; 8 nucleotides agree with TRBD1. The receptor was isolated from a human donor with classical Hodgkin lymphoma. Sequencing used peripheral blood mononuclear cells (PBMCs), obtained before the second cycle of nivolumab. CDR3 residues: CASSSQTGDEGEQYF. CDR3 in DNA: TGTGCCAGCAGTTCTCAGACAGGGGACGAGGGCGAGCAGTACTTC. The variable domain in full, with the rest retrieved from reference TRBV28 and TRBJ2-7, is DVKVTQSSRYLVKRTGEKVFLECVQDMDHENMFWYRQDPGLGLRLIYFSYDVKMKEKGDIPEGYSVSREKKERFSLILESASTNQTSMYLCASSSQTGDEGEQYFGPGTRLTVT.